This T cell receptor (beta chain) was sequenced during a study of T-cell memory formation after mild COVID-19. The V gene lost 2 bases and the J gene lost 14 bases, with 23 bases spanning the gap. Germline loops: CDR1 SGHRS, CDR2 YFSETQ. This CDR3 contains 15 residues. After 5'RACE with constant-segment primers, TCR alpha and TCR beta cDNA libraries carrying sample barcodes and UMIs were obtained. In TCRdb, the 5' RACE reads were re-called with MiXCR into one record per CDR3 protein. This table holds about 210,000 distinct CDR3 sequences, around 25% found once. The chain uses TRBV5-1 and TRBJ2-1; weak D call: TRBD2 (5 bases). This receptor was taken from an adult woman who had mild COVID-19 (a few samples of this study predate the infection). Cell type and time point are not known. The sequencing sample was made of PBMCs or a T cell subset sorted from them (not recorded which). In DNA form, the CDR3 reads TGCGCCAGCAGCTTTCGGGGAAGCGGCGAGGAGGCGGAGTTCTTC. Protein sequence: CASSFRGSGEEAEFF.